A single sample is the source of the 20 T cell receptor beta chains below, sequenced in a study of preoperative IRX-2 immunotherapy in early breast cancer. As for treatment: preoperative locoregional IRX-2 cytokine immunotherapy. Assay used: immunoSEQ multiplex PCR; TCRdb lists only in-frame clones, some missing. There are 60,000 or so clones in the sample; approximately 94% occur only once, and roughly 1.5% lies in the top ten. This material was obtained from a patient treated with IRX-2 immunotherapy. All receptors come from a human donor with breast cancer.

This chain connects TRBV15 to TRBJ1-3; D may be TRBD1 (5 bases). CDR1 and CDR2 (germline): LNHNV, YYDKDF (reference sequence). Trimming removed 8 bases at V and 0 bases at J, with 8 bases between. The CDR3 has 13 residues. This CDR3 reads CATRQFSGNTIYF. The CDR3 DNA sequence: TGTGCCACCCGACAGTTCTCTGGAAACACCATATATTTT.

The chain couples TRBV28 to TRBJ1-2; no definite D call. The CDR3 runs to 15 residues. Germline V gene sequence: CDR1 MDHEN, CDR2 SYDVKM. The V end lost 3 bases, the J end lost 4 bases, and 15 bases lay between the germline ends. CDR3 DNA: TGTGCCAGCAGTTTGCCCGGGCAGATAGGCTATGGCTACACCTTC. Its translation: CASSLPGQIGYGYTF.

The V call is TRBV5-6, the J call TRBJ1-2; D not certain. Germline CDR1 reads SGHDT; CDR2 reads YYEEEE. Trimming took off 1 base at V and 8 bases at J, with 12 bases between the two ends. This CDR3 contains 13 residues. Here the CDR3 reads CASSLRLGSGYTF. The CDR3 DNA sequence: TGTGCCAGCAGCTTGCGGCTGGGAAGCGGCTACACCTTC.

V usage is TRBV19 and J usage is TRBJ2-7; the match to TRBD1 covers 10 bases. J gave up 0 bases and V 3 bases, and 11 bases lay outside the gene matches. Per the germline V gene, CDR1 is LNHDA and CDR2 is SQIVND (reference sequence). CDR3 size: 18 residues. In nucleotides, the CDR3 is TGTGCCAGTAGTATCCGGGACAGGGGTCAAACTAGCTCCTACGAGCAGTACTTC. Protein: CASSIRDRGQTSSYEQYF.

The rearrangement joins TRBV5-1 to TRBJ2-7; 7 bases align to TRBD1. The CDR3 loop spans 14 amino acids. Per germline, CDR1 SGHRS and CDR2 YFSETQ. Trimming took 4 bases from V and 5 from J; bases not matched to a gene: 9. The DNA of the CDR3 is TGCGCCAGCAGCACTGGGACAGCCTTGGACGAGCAGTACTTC. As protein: CASSTGTALDEQYF. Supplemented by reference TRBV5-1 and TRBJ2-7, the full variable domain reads KAGVTQTPRYLIKTRGQQVTLSCSPISGHRSVSWYQQTPGQGLQFLFEYFSETQRNKGNFPGRFSGRQFSNSRSEMNVSTLELGDSALYLCASSTGTALDEQYFGPGTRLTVT.

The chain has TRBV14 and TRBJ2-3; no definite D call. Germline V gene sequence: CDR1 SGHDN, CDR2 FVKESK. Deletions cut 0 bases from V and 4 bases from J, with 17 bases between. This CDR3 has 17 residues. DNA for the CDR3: TGTGCCAGCAGCCAAGATAGTAAGGAGCGTTTGGCAGATACGCAGTATTTT. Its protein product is CASSQDSKERLADTQYF.

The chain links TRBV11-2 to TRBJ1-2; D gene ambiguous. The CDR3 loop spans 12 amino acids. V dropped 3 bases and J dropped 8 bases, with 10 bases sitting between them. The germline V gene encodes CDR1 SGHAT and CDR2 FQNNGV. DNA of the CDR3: TGTGCCAGCAGCTTCGAAGGGATGGGCTACACCTTC. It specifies CASSFEGMGYTF.

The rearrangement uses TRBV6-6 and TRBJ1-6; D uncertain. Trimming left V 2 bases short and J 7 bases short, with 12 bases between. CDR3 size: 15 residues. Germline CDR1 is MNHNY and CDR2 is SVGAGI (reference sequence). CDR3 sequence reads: CASSYEPVRNSPLHF. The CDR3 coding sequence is TGTGCCAGCAGTTACGAGCCAGTCCGCAATTCACCCCTCCACTTT.

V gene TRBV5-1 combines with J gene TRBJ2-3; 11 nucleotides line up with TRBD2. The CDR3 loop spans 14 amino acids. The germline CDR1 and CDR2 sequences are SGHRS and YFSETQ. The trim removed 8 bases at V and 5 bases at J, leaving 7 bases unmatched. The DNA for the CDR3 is TGCGCCAGTAAGATAGCGGGAGGGGGAGATACGCAGTATTTT. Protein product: CASKIAGGGDTQYF.

The DNA for the CDR3 is TGTGCCAGCAGTGCAGGGAGTCGTCAGCCCCAGCATTTT. Encoded protein: CASSAGSRQPQHF. The chain is built from TRBV25-1 and TRBJ1-5; D may be TRBD1 (5 bases). The CDR3 has 13 residues. Per the germline V gene, CDR1 is MGHDK and CDR2 is SYGVNS. V dropped 4 bases and J dropped 6 bases, with 10 bases sitting between them.

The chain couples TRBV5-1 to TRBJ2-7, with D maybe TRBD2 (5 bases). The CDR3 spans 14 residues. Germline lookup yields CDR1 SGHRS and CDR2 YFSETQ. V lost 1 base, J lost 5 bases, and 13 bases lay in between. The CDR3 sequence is CASSLLGDRDEQYF. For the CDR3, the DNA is TGCGCCAGCAGCTTGCTCGGGGATCGGGACGAGCAGTACTTC.

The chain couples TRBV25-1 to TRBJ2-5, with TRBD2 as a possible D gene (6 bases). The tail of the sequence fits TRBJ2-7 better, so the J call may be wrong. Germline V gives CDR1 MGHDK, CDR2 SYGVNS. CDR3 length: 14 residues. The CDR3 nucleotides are TGTGCCAGCAGTGAATGGGGGGACTCCTACGAGCAGTACTTC. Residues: CASSEWGDSYEQYF.

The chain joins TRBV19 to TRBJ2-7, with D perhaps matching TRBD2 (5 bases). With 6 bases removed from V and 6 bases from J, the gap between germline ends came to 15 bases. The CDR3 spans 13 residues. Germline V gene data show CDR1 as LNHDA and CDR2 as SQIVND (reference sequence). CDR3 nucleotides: TGTGCCAGTAGGCCGGGGTACTCTATCGAGCAGTACTTC. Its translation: CASRPGYSIEQYF.

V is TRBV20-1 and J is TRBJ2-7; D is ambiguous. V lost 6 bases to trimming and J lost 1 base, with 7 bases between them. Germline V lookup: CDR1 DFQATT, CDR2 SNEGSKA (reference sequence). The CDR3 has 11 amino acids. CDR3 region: CSARKSYEQYF. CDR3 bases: TGCAGTGCCAGAAAATCCTACGAGCAGTACTTC.

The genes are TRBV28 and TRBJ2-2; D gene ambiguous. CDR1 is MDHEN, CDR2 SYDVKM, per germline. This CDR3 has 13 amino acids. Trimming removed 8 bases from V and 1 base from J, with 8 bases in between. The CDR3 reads CASVEMNTGELFF. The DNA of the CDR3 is TGTGCCAGCGTCGAAATGAACACCGGGGAGCTGTTTTTT.

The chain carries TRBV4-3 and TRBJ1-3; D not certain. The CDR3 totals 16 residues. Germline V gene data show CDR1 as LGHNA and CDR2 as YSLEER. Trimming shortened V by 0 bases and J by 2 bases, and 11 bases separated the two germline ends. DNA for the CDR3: TGCGCCAGCAGCCAAGAGGCCTCTGAACCTGGAAACACCATATATTTT. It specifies CASSQEASEPGNTIYF.

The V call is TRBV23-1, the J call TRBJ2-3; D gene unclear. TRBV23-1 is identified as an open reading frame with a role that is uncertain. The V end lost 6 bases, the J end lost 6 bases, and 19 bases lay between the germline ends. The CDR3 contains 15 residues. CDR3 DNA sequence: TGCGCCAGCAGCCCCCCGGCAGGTTTTTCCGATACGCAGTATTTT. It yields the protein CASSPPAGFSDTQYF.

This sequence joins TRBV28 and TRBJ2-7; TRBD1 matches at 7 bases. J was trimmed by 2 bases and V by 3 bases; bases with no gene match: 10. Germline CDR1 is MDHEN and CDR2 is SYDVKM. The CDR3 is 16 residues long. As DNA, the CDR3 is TGTGCCAGCAGTTTCAACAGGGGCCCACCGACCTACGAGCAGTACTTC. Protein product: CASSFNRGPPTYEQYF.

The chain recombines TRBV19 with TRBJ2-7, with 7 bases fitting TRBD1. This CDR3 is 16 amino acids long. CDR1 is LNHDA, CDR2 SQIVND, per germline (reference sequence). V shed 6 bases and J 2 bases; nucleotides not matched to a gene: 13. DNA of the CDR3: TGTGCCAGTAGACGCACCCGGGACAGCGACACCTACGAGCAGTACTTC. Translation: CASRRTRDSDTYEQYF.

CDR3 residues: CAISGGQGGGEQYF. For the CDR3, the DNA is TGTGCCATCAGTGGAGGCCAGGGCGGCGGCGAGCAGTACTTC. The J gene is TRBJ2-5, the V gene TRBV10-3, with a weak D call TRBD1 (5 bases). The DNA matches TRBJ2-7 better at its end, which makes the J call doubtful. The CDR3 spans 14 residues. CDR1 ENHRY and CDR2 SYGVKD come from the germline V gene.